This is a list of T cell receptor beta chains from one sample in a study of T cell responses to AZD1222 COVID-19 vaccine. TCRdb's copy holds only in-frame clones and misses some; the assay was immunoSEQ multiplex PCR. The data show 120,000 to 150,000 clones, with about 90% seen just once and about 5% held by the top ten. Specimen: peripheral blood, collected on day 0 of AZD1222 vaccination. Receptors originate from an adult in good health. Both conserved end residues are part of each CDR3. A D gene is named only where the DNA matches it firmly. For some rows the clone size is stated as once, few or many, or as a class when expanded; others skip it.

D,length,V,J,size,DNA,CDR3
TRBD2,16,TRBV11-2,TRBJ2-3,-,TGTGCCAGCAGCTTAGATAGCGGGAGGGCCTCGGGTACGCAGTATTTT,CASSLDSGRASGTQYF
TRBD1,14,TRBV6-5,TRBJ1-1,medium-sized,TGTGCCAGCAGGTCGACAGGGTTGAACACTGAAGCTTTCTTT,CASRSTGLNTEAFF
-,13,TRBV14,TRBJ2-7,-,TGTGCCAGCAGCCAAGTGGTGGGAGGCGAGCAGTACTTC,CASSQVVGGEQYF
TRBD2,16,TRBV6-5,TRBJ2-3,-,TGTGCCAGCAGTTACCATGGGACTAGCGGGAAGAATACGCAGTATTTT,CASSYHGTSGKNTQYF
TRBD1,16,TRBV7-2,TRBJ2-7,-,TGTGCCAGCAGCTTAGTGGGACAGGGGATTACCTACGAGCAGTACTTC,CASSLVGQGITYEQYF
-,10,TRBV6-5,TRBJ2-2,-,TGTGCCAGCAGCACCGGGGAGCTGTTTTTT,CASSTGELFF
-,15,TRBV5-1,TRBJ2-1,-,TGCGCCAGCAGCCCCCGGGACTCCCTCTACAATGAGCAGTTCTTC,CASSPRDSLYNEQFF
TRBD1,17,TRBV28,TRBJ1-2,-,TGTGCCAGCAGTAAATCGGGACAGGTCGCCTTAAACTATGGCTACACCTTC,CASSKSGQVALNYGYTF
TRBD2,15,TRBV15,TRBJ2-1,-,TGTGCCACCAGCAGAAAAGCGGGAGCGCAGAATGAGCAGTTCTTC,CATSRKAGAQNEQFF
-,14,TRBV28,TRBJ2-1,-,TGTGCCAGCAGCTTAGGGACCCTCTACAATGAGCAGTTCTTC,CASSLGTLYNEQFF
TRBD2,15,TRBV28,TRBJ2-1,-,TGTGCCAGCAGTTTGACGGCTAGCGGTAACAATGAGCAGTTCTTC,CASSLTASGNNEQFF
-,18,TRBV28,TRBJ2-2,-,TGTGCCAGCAGTTTCCCCCCGGGAGTTTCCGCGAACACCGGGGAGCTGTTTTTT,CASSFPPGVSANTGELFF
TRBD1,14,TRBV7-2,TRBJ2-1,-,TGTGCCAGCAGCTTAGGGACAGGGATTAATGAGCAGTTCTTC,CASSLGTGINEQFF
-,11,TRBV5-1,TRBJ2-1,-,TGCGCCAGCAGGTTAGTTTATGAGCAGTTCTTC,CASRLVYEQFF
-,12,TRBV29-1,TRBJ2-5,once,TGCAGCGTTGAGAGGGGGGGGGAGACCCAGTACTTC,CSVERGGETQYF
-,17,TRBV18,TRBJ1-5,-,TGTGCCAGCTCAAATAATGTAGGGGGGATTAGCAATCAGCCCCAGCATTTT,CASSNNVGGISNQPQHF
-,13,TRBV10-3,TRBJ1-2,-,TGTGCCATCAGGGCCGGGACTGATTATGGCTACACCTTC,CAIRAGTDYGYTF
-,15,TRBV3-1/TRBV3-2,TRBJ2-2,-,TGTGCCAGCAGCCAAGATTCAGGTGGGACCGGGGAGCTGTTTTTT,CASSQDSGGTGELFF
TRBD1,17,TRBV28,TRBJ1-2,-,TGTGCCAGCAGTTCCGGACAGGGGGGTGCTTCTCGATATGGCTACACCTTC,CASSSGQGGASRYGYTF
TRBD2,15,TRBV27,TRBJ2-7,-,TGTGCCAGCAACACCGCGGGGGGCGGATTCTACGAGCAGTACTTC,CASNTAGGGFYEQYF
TRBD2,14,TRBV7-2,TRBJ2-7,-,TGTGCCAGCAGCTTAGTAGCGGGAGGGGGCGAGCAGTACTTC,CASSLVAGGGEQYF
-,12,TRBV28,TRBJ1-5,-,TGTGCCAGCAGGGGGGCGCGGCAGCCCCAGCATTTT,CASRGARQPQHF